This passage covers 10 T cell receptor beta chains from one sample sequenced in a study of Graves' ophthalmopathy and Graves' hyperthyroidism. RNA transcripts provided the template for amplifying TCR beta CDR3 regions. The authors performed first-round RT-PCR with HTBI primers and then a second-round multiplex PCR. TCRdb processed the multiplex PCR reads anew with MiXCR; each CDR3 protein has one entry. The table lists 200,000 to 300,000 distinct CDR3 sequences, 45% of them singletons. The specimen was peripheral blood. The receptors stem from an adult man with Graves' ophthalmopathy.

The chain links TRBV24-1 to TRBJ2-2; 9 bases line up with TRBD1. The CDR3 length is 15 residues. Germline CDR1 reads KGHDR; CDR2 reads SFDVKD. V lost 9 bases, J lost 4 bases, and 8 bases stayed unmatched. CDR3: CATGDDRGITGELFF. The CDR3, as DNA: TGTGCCACCGGCGATGACAGGGGGATCACCGGGGAGCTGTTTTTT.

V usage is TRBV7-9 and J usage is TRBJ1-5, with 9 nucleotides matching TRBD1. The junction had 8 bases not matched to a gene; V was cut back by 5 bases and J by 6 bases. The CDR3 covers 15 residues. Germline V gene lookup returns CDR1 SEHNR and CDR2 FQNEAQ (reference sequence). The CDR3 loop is CASSDRDREPQPQHF. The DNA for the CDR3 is TGTGCCAGCAGCGACCGGGACAGGGAACCTCAGCCCCAGCATTTT. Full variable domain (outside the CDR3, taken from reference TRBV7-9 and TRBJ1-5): DTGVSQNPRHKITKRGQNVTFRCDPISEHNRLYWYRQTLGQGPEFLTYFQNEAQLEKSRLLSDRFSAERPKGSFSTLEIQRTEQGDSAMYLCASSDRDREPQPQHFGDGTRLSIL.

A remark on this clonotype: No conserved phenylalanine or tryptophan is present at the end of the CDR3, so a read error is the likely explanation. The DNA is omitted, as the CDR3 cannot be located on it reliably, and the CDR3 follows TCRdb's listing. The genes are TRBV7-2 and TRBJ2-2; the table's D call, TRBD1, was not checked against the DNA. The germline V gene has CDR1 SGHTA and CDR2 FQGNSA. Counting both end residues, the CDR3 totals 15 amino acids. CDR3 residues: CASSLAYRGDRGAVV.

The CDR3 DNA reads as TGTGCCAGCAGCTTAGTTCCCTCTAGCAGCGAGCAGTTCTTC. It translates to CASSLVPSSSEQFF. The chain carries TRBV7-2 and TRBJ2-5, with D possibly matching TRBD2 (5 bases). The DNA matches TRBJ2-1 better at its end, which makes the J call doubtful. The germline gives CDR1 SGHTA, CDR2 FQGNSA. The CDR3 is made up of 14 amino acids.

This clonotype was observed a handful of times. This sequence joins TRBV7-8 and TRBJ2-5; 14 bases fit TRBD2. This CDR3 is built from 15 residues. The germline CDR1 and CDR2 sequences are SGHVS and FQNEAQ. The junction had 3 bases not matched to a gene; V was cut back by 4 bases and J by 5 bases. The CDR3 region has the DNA TGTGCCAGCAGCTCGGGACTAGCGGGGGTGGAGACCCAGTACTTC. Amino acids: CASSSGLAGVETQYF.

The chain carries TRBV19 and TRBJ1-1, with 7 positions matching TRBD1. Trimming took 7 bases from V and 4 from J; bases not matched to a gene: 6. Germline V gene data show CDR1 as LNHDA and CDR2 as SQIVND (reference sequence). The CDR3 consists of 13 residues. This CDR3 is CASIGAGGTEAFF. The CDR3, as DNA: TGTGCCAGTATTGGCGCAGGGGGCACTGAAGCTTTCTTT.

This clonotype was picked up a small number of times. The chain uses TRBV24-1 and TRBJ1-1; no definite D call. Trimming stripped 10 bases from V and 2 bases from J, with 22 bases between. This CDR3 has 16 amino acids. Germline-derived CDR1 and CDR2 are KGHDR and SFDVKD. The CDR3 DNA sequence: TGTGCCACAACCAGCCGGGGAACCCTTGGCAACACTGAAGCTTTCTTT. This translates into CATTSRGTLGNTEAFF.

CDR3 sequence: CATRYGTEAYEQYF. DNA of the CDR3: TGTGCCACCAGATACGGGACAGAGGCCTACGAGCAGTACTTC. V usage is TRBV10-3 and J usage is TRBJ2-7; 7 nucleotides align to TRBD1. V shed 10 bases, J shed 2 bases, and the junction held 11 bases outside the gene matches. The CDR3 spans 14 residues. CDR1 and CDR2 from the germline V gene are ENHRY and SYGVKD.

CDR3 sequence (DNA): TGCAGTAAAACGGGCACGGCCAGGGGTGAGACCCAGTACTTC. It yields the protein CSKTGTARGETQYF. The gene calls are TRBV20-1 and TRBJ2-5; perhaps TRBD1 as D (6 bases). Deletions cut 8 bases from V and 5 bases from J, with 21 bases between. The CDR3 is 14 residues long. CDR1 DFQATT and CDR2 SNEGSKA come from the germline V gene (reference sequence).

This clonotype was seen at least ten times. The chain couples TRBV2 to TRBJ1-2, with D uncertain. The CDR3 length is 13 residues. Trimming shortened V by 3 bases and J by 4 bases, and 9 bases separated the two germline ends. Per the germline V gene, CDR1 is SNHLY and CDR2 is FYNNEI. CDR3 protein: CASSEDGSYGYTF. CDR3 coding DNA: TGTGCCAGCAGTGAGGACGGAAGCTATGGCTACACCTTC.